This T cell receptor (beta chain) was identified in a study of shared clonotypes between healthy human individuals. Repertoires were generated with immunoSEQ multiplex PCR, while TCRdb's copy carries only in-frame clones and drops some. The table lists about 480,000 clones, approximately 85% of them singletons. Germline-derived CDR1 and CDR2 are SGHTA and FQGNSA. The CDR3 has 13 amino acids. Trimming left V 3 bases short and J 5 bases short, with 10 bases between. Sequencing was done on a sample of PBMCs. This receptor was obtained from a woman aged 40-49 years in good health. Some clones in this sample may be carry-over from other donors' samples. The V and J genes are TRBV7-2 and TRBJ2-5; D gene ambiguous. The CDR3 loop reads CASSFISWETQYF. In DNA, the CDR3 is TGTGCCAGCAGCTTTATAAGTTGGGAGACCCAGTACTTC.